This T cell receptor beta chain is from a study of blood T cells in healthy people across ages. General observations from the study: Using unsorted PBMCs precluded a conclusive naive versus antigen-experienced comparison. It was the long-lived donors that had more naive CD4+ cells and higher diversity than aged donors.

CDR3 length: 11 residues. Germline assignment: CDR1 SQVTM and CDR2 ANQGSEA. A note on this clonotype: The antigen remains unidentified. One junction end disagrees with the germline gene, perhaps due to a read error.

Sample-barcoded 5' priming and a J-beta primer mix drove a second PCR of roughly 6 to 12 cycles. Using its own MiXCR run on the 5' RACE reads, TCRdb lists one record per CDR3 protein. The sample has approximately 940,000 distinct CDR3 sequences, about 44% seen once. The chain uses TRBV29-1 and TRBJ1-2, with D possibly being TRBD1 (5 bases). The sample comprised blood. This clonotype was obtained from a man in his thirties or forties in good health. This CDR3 is CGVVGGSGYTF. The CDR3 DNA sequence: TGCGGCGTCGTCGGGGGTTCTGGCTACACCTTC.